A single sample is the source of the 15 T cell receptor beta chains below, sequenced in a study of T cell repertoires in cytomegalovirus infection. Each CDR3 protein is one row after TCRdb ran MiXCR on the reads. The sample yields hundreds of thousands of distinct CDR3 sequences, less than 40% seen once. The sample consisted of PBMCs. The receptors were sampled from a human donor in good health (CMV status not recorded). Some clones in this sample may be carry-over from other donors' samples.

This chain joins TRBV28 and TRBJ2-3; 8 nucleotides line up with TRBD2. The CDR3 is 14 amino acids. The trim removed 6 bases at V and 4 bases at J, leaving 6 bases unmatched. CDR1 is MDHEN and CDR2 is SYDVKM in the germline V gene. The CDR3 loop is CASSGGVAADTQYF. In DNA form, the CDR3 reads TGTGCCAGCAGCGGGGGGGTAGCGGCAGATACGCAGTATTTT.

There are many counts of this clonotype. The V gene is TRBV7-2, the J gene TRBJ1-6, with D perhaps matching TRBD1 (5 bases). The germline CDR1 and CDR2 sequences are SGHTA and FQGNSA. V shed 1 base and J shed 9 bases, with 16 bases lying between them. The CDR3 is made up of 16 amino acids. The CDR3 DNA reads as TGTGCCAGCAGCTTAGTGGGTTCGGGGCTTAGTTCACCCCTCCACTTT. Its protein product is CASSLVGSGLSSPLHF. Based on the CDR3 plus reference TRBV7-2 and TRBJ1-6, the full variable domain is GAGVSQSPSNKVTEKGKDVELRCDPISGHTALYWYRQSLGQGLEFLIYFQGNSAPDKSGLPSDRFSAERTGGSVSTLTIQRTQQEDSAVYLCASSLVGSGLSSPLHFGNGTRLTVT.

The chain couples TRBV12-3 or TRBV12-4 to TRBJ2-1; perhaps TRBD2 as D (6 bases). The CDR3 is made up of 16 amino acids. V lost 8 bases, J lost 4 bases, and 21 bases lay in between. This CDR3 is CASADRGGPSYNEQFF. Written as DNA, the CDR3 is TGTGCCAGCGCCGACCGAGGAGGGCCTTCTTACAATGAGCAGTTCTTC.

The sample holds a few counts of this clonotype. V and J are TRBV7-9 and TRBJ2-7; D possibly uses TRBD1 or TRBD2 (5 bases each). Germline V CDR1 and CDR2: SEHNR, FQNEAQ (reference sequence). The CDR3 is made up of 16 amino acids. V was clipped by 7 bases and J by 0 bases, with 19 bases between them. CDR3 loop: CASTSQAAGSSYEQYF. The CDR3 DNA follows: TGTGCCAGCACCTCACAGGCGGCAGGGAGCTCCTACGAGCAGTACTTC.

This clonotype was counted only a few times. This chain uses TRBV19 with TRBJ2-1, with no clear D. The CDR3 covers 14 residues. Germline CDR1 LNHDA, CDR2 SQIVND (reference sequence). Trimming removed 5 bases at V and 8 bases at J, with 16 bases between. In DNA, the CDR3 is TGTGCCAGTAGTGATAATAGGCGGACGGATGAGCAGTTCTTC. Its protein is CASSDNRRTDEQFF.

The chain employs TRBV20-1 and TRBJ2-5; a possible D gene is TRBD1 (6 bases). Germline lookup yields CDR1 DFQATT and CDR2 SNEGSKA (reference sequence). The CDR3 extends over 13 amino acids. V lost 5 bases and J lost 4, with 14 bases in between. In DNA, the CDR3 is TGCAGTGCTCGGACAGATTCCCCAGAGACCCAGTACTTC. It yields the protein CSARTDSPETQYF.

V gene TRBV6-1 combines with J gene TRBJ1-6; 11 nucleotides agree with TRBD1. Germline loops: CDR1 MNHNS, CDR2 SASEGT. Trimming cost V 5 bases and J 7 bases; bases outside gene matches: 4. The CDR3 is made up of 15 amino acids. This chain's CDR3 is CASSLGTGGNSPLHF. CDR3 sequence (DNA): TGTGCCAGCAGTCTTGGGACAGGGGGAAATTCACCCCTCCACTTT.

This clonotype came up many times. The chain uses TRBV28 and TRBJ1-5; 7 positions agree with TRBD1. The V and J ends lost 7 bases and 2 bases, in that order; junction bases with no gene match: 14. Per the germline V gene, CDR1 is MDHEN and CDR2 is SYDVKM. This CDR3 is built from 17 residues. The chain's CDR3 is CASTSIEGARGNQPQHF. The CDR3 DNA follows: TGTGCCAGCACCTCCATAGAGGGGGCGAGGGGCAATCAGCCCCAGCATTTT.

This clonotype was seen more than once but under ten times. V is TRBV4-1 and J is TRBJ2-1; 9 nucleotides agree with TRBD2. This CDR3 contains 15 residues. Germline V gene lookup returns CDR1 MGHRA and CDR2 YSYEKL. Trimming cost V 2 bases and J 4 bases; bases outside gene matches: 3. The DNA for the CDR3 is TGCGCCAGCAGCCAATCGACTAGCGGATACAATGAGCAGTTCTTC. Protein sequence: CASSQSTSGYNEQFF.

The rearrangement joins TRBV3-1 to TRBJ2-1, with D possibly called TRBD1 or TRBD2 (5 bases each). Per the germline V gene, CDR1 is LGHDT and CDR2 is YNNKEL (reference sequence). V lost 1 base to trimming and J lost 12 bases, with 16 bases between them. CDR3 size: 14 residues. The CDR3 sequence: CASSQGTDGTPQFF. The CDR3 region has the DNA TGTGCCAGCAGCCAAGGTACCGACGGGACCCCGCAGTTCTTC.

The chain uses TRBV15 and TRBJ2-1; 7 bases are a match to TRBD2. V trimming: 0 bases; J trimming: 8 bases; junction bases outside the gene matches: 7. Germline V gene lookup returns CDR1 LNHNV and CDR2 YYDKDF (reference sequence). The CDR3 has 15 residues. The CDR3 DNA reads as TGTGCCACCAGCAGAGATGGGAGGGTTGGGGATGAGCAGTTCTTC. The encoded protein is CATSRDGRVGDEQFF.

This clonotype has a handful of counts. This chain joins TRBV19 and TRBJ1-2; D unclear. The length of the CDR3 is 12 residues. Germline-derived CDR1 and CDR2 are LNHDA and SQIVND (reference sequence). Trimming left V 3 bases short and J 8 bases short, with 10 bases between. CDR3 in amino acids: CASSMPALGYTF. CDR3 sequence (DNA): TGTGCCAGTAGTATGCCAGCCCTCGGCTACACCTTC.

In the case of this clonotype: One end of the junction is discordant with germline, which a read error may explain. The CDR3 region is CASSQQHSNQPKHF. The CDR3, as DNA: TGTGCCAGCAGCCAACAACATAGCAATCAGCCCAAGCATTTT. The chain uses TRBV3-1 and TRBJ1-5; D is unclear. CDR1 and CDR2 from the germline V gene are LGHDT and YNNKEL (reference sequence). This CDR3 has 14 amino acids.

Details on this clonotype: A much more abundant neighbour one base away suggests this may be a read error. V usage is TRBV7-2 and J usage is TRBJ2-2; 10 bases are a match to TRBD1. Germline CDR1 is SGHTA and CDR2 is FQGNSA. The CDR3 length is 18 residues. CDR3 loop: CVSSQPGTGATNTGELFF. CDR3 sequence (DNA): TGTGTCAGCAGCCAGCCCGGGACAGGGGCGACGAACACCGGGGAGCTGTTTTTT.

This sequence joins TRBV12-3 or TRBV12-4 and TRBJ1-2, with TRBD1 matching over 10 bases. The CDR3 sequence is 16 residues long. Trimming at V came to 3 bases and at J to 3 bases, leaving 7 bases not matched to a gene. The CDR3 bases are TGTGCCAGCAGTTTCCCCGGGACAGGGGATTACTATGGCTACACCTTC. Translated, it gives CASSFPGTGDYYGYTF.